Following are 15 T cell receptor beta chains from one sample sequenced in a study of beta chain features in type 1 diabetes. Reverse transcribing all isolated RNA meant expressed TCRB transcripts were sequenced. The table came from immunoSEQ multiplex PCR; TCRdb's copy has only in-frame clones and leaves some out. The data contain roughly 150,000 clones, 11% of them singletons. The specimen was central memory CD4+ T cells from blood. The receptor set was obtained from a man younger than 35 in good health.

This chain uses TRBV7-3 with TRBJ2-6, with D tentatively TRBD1 (6 bases). Germline-derived CDR1 and CDR2 are SGHTA and FQGTGA. This CDR3 has 15 residues. With 5 bases removed from V and 3 bases from J, the gap between germline ends came to 11 bases. CDR3 residues: CASSKTGNGANVLTF. Written as DNA, the CDR3 is TGTGCCAGCAGCAAAACAGGGAATGGGGCCAACGTCCTGACTTTC.

This clone showed up just a few times. The rearrangement joins TRBV7-9 to TRBJ1-2; possible D gene TRBD1, 6 bases. The V and J ends lost 4 bases and 6 bases respectively, with 12 bases between them. The CDR3 covers 13 residues. From germline, CDR1 is SEHNR and CDR2 FQNEAQ (reference sequence). Written as DNA, the CDR3 is TGTGCCAGCAGCTCGGACAGCTACGATGGCTACACCTTC. Amino acids: CASSSDSYDGYTF.

This clone was seen repeatedly, ten times or more. The genes are TRBV28 and TRBJ2-7, with 8 bases aligning to TRBD2. Germline values: CDR1 MDHEN, CDR2 SYDVKM. The CDR3 sequence is 14 residues long. With 2 bases clipped from V and 7 bases from J, the junction kept 7 bases outside the gene matches. CDR3 sequence: CASSLVTSGGEQYF. For the CDR3, the DNA is TGTGCCAGCAGTTTAGTTACTAGCGGAGGGGAGCAGTACTTC.

This clone was observed a handful of times. The chain couples TRBV29-1 to TRBJ2-7, with 8 bases aligning to TRBD1. CDR3 length equals 16 residues. In germline, CDR1 is SQVTM, CDR2 ANQGSEA. The junction had 14 bases not matched to a gene; V was cut back by 7 bases and J by 0 bases. The CDR3 reads CSAGGQVKGSSYEQYF. The CDR3 DNA is TGCAGCGCTGGGGGACAGGTAAAGGGAAGCTCCTACGAGCAGTACTTC.

The chain uses TRBV13 and TRBJ1-2; D is undetermined. V was clipped by 4 bases and J by 6 bases, with 18 bases between them. CDR3 size: 15 residues. CDR1 is PRHDT, CDR2 FYEKMQ, per germline (reference sequence). The CDR3 loop is CASSSRGQSHDGYTF. The CDR3 DNA reads TGTGCCAGCAGCTCCCGCGGGCAGTCCCATGATGGCTACACCTTC.

This sequence joins TRBV9 and TRBJ2-7, with 13 bases identical to TRBD2. Germline CDR1 reads SGDLS; CDR2 reads YYNGEE. The V segment lost 4 bases and the J segment 6 bases; nucleotides outside the gene matches: 13. The CDR3 consists of 17 residues. CDR3 coding DNA: TGTGCCAGCAGCCCGACTAGCGGGAGGCCCTCAGGGAGCGAGCAGTACTTC. Residues: CASSPTSGRPSGSEQYF.

There are a few counts of this clone. This chain uses TRBV15 with TRBJ1-3, with unresolved D. Germline-derived CDR1 and CDR2 are LNHNV and YYDKDF (reference sequence). The CDR3 contains 14 residues. The V end was cut by 8 bases, the J end by 0 bases, with 11 bases between. CDR3 residues: CATGRGSSGNTIYF. CDR3 in DNA: TGTGCCACCGGACGGGGAAGCTCTGGAAACACCATATATTTT.

V is TRBV11-1 and J is TRBJ2-5, with a possible D match to TRBD2 (5 bases). From germline, CDR1 is SGHAT and CDR2 FQDESV (reference sequence). With 3 bases removed from V and 9 bases from J, the gap between germline ends came to 14 bases. CDR3 size: 13 residues. CDR3 amino acids: CASSLERVKAQYF. CDR3 nucleotide sequence: TGTGCCAGCAGCTTGGAGAGGGTAAAGGCCCAGTACTTC.

The chain uses TRBV4-3 and TRBJ1-5, with D uncertain. Germline-derived CDR1 and CDR2 are LGHNA and YSLEER. The length of the CDR3 is 13 residues. V shed 0 bases and J shed 5 bases, with 5 bases lying between them. The CDR3 DNA reads TGCGCCAGCAGCCAAGACACCGATCAGCCCCAGCATTTT. Its translation is CASSQDTDQPQHF.

Note on this clone: Other DNA sequences in the same sample also yield this CDR3. The rearrangement joins TRBV9 to TRBJ1-2; no definite D call. The length of the CDR3 is 14 residues. Trimming stripped 0 bases from V and 4 bases from J, with 10 bases between. In germline, CDR1 is SGDLS, CDR2 YYNGEE. CDR3 bases: TGTGCCAGCAGCGTAGATACGGGGTCCTATGGCTACACCTTC. Amino acids: CASSVDTGSYGYTF.

This clone has more than one count but fewer than ten. This chain links TRBV2 with TRBJ2-7; D unclear. Germline V lookup: CDR1 SNHLY, CDR2 FYNNEI. Deletions cut 6 bases from V and 1 base from J, with 13 bases between. The CDR3 loop spans 14 amino acids. The CDR3 loop is CASRGSPGSYEQYF. In nucleotides, the CDR3 is TGTGCCAGCAGAGGATCCCCCGGATCCTACGAGCAGTACTTC.

The rearrangement joins TRBV18 to TRBJ2-3; 10 bases are a match to TRBD1. Trimming at V came to 3 bases and at J to 7 bases, leaving 7 bases not matched to a gene. The CDR3 spans 15 residues. Germline V gene data show CDR1 as KGHSH and CDR2 as LQKENI. The CDR3 sequence is CASSPTGGASYTQYF. Written as DNA, the CDR3 is TGTGCCAGCTCACCGACAGGGGGCGCATCTTATACGCAGTATTTT.

Only a few counts were recorded for this clone. The V call is TRBV4-3, the J call TRBJ2-7; 8 bases align to TRBD2. The V gene's germline CDR1 is LGHNA and CDR2 YSLEER. The CDR3 has 16 residues. J lost 3 bases, V lost 0 bases, and 7 bases had no gene match. The CDR3 spells CASSQDGAGGYYEQYF. The DNA for the CDR3 is TGCGCCAGCAGCCAAGACGGCGCGGGAGGTTACTACGAGCAGTACTTC.

The chain employs TRBV9 and TRBJ1-5, with TRBD1 identical over 9 bases. The V gene end was trimmed by 3 bases and the J gene end by 0 bases; junction bases not matched to a gene: 13. Germline loops: CDR1 SGDLS, CDR2 YYNGEE. The CDR3 is 19 amino acids. CDR3 DNA: TGTGCCAGCAGCGCCATCGGGACAGGGAAACCTTATAGCAATCAGCCCCAGCATTTT. Translation: CASSAIGTGKPYSNQPQHF.

This clone showed up just a few times. This rearrangement joins TRBV29-1 to TRBJ1-4; unclear D gene. V lost 5 bases and J lost 6, with 13 bases in between. The CDR3 runs to 13 residues. CDR1 and CDR2 (germline): SQVTM, ANQGSEA. The DNA of the CDR3 is TGCAGCGTTCGGACCGACCGGGATGAAAAACTGTTTTTT. This translates into CSVRTDRDEKLFF. Supplemented by reference TRBV29-1 and TRBJ1-4, the full variable domain reads SAVISQKPSRDICQRGTSLTIQCQVDSQVTMMFWYRQQPGQSLTLIATANQGSEATYESGFVIDKFPISRPNLTFSTLTVSNMSPEDSSIYLCSVRTDRDEKLFFGSGTQLSVL.